The entry below describes one TCR beta chain. One end of the junction fails to match germline, which may point to a read error. TCR beta CDR3 region amplification was performed from RNA transcripts. HTBI primers were used for first-round RT-PCR of the TCR CDR3. Using its own MiXCR run on the multiplex PCR reads, TCRdb lists one record per CDR3 protein. Among hundreds of thousands of distinct CDR3 sequences listed, 20% were seen once. Uncontrolled infection, other autoimmune disease, pregnancy or lactation barred patients from enrollment. Per the germline V gene, CDR1 is SNHLY and CDR2 is FYNNEI. This CDR3 region has 16 residues. This record belongs to a study of T cells in Graves' hyperthyroidism and ophthalmopathy.

The chain recombines TRBV2 with TRBJ1-6; 9 nucleotides match TRBD1. Material: blood. This sequence originates from a man under 40 with Graves' ophthalmopathy. CDR3 in amino acids: CVSSSTTGGHNSPLHF. CDR3 DNA: TGTGTCAGCAGCTCCACTACAGGGGGCCATAATTCACCCCTCCACTTT.